The rows below give T cell receptor beta chains drawn from one sample of a study of blood T cell repertoires in COVID-19. Clones were read by immunoSEQ multiplex PCR, and TCRdb kept only the in-frame ones, dropping some. Among under 150,000 clones listed, 75% to 85% were seen once. The sequenced sample was peripheral blood. These receptors all come from a woman between 45 and 60 years old with acute or convalescent COVID-19. The CDR3 runs from the conserved cysteine through the conserved F or W. Fields, in order: clone size, D gene, V gene, J gene, CDR3 DNA, CDR3 protein. The D gene is left open where the match is weak. Clone size is given for some rows only: seen once, a few or many times, or a class if the clone is expanded.

size: NA
D: NA
V: TRBV7-2
J: TRBJ1-2
DNA: TGTGCCAGCAGCCCGGGGCAGGGGATAACCTATGGCTACACCTTC
CDR3: CASSPGQGITYGYTF

size: NA
D: NA
V: TRBV7-2
J: TRBJ1-5
DNA: TGTGCCAGCAGCTTATCCCCATATATGCAGGGCTTACGGCAGCCCCAGCATTTT
CDR3: CASSLSPYMQGLRQPQHF

size: NA
D: NA
V: TRBV19
J: TRBJ2-2
DNA: TGTGCCAGTAGTAACTCAGGGGCCACCGGGGAGCTGTTTTTT
CDR3: CASSNSGATGELFF

size: once
D: TRBD1
V: TRBV29-1
J: TRBJ1-3
DNA: TGCAGCGTTGCAAAAGGGGGCGCATCTGGAAACACCATATATTTT
CDR3: CSVAKGGASGNTIYF

size: NA
D: TRBD2
V: TRBV7-8
J: TRBJ2-2
DNA: TGTGCCAGCAGCGCACCTTTCGGGGGGGCGGGAACCGGGGAGCTGTTTTTT
CDR3: CASSAPFGGAGTGELFF

size: NA
D: NA
V: TRBV2
J: TRBJ1-1
DNA: TGTGCCAGCAGTGAACAGGGGTCGAAATTAACTGAAGCTTTCTTT
CDR3: CASSEQGSKLTEAFF

size: NA
D: NA
V: TRBV18
J: TRBJ1-6
DNA: TGTGCCAGCTCACCACCTAAGACACAGGGTATCTCCTATAATTCACCCCTCCACTTT
CDR3: CASSPPKTQGISYNSPLHF

size: once
D: NA
V: TRBV5-6
J: TRBJ2-7
DNA: TGTGCCAGCAGCTGGGCGGGATACGAGCAGTACTTC
CDR3: CASSWAGYEQYF

size: NA
D: TRBD1
V: TRBV4-3
J: TRBJ1-2
DNA: TGCGCCAGCAGCCAACTGGGACAGAGCCTTAACTATGGCTACACCTTC
CDR3: CASSQLGQSLNYGYTF

size: NA
D: TRBD2
V: TRBV7-3
J: TRBJ2-3
DNA: TGTGCCAGCAGCCCACTAGCGGGGGGCGGAGATACGCAGTATTTT
CDR3: CASSPLAGGGDTQYF

size: once
D: NA
V: TRBV14
J: TRBJ2-7
DNA: TGTGCCAGCAGCCCCAGGGTAAACGGCGAGCAGTACTTC
CDR3: CASSPRVNGEQYF

size: NA
D: NA
V: TRBV29-1
J: TRBJ1-1
DNA: TGCAGCGTTGTGGGGGCTCGAGCTGAAGCTTTCTTT
CDR3: CSVVGARAEAFF

size: NA
D: TRBD2
V: TRBV5-4
J: TRBJ2-7
DNA: TGTGCCAGCAGCTTGAAAGGGGAGGGTACCTACGAGCAGTACTTC
CDR3: CASSLKGEGTYEQYF

size: NA
D: NA
V: TRBV19
J: TRBJ2-3
DNA: TGTGCCAGTAGGACAGAAATTACAGATACGCAGTATTTT
CDR3: CASRTEITDTQYF

size: once
D: NA
V: TRBV27
J: TRBJ1-3
DNA: TGTGCCAGCAGCTCGACTGACTCTGGAAACACCATATATTTT
CDR3: CASSSTDSGNTIYF

size: few
D: NA
V: TRBV29-1
J: TRBJ1-1
DNA: TGCAGCGTTGATCAGGAGAACACTGAAGCTTTCTTT
CDR3: CSVDQENTEAFF

size: once
D: TRBD1
V: TRBV2
J: TRBJ1-2
DNA: TGTGCCAGCAGTGAACAGGGGGATCGCTATGGCTACACCTTC
CDR3: CASSEQGDRYGYTF

size: NA
D: TRBD1
V: TRBV6-5
J: TRBJ1-1
DNA: TGTGCCAGCAGTTACGACAGGGCGAACACTGAAGCTTTCTTT
CDR3: CASSYDRANTEAFF

size: NA
D: NA
V: TRBV11-2
J: TRBJ2-7
DNA: TGTGCCAGCAGCTACAGGACAGAAGTGATAATCTACGAGCAGTACTTC
CDR3: CASSYRTEVIIYEQYF

size: NA
D: NA
V: TRBV6-5
J: TRBJ1-1
DNA: TGTGCCAGCAGTTACTCAACCATTAGTGGCACTGAAGCTTTCTTT
CDR3: CASSYSTISGTEAFF

size: NA
D: NA
V: TRBV4-3
J: TRBJ2-2
DNA: TGCGCCAGCAGCCAAGATTCGCTTCGGGGGAGCACCGGGGAGCTGTTTTTT
CDR3: CASSQDSLRGSTGELFF

size: NA
D: NA
V: TRBV29-1
J: TRBJ1-1
DNA: TGCAGCGTAACAGGGTCGGACACTGAAGCTTTCTTT
CDR3: CSVTGSDTEAFF

size: NA
D: NA
V: TRBV7-3
J: TRBJ2-5
DNA: TGTGCCAGCAGCTTAAGACGAGGGGAGACCCAGTACTTC
CDR3: CASSLRRGETQYF

size: once
D: TRBD1
V: TRBV28
J: TRBJ1-5
DNA: TGTGCCAGCAGCCCGGGACAGGCGTGGGGTCAGCCCCAGCATTTT
CDR3: CASSPGQAWGQPQHF

size: NA
D: NA
V: TRBV4-1
J: TRBJ2-2
DNA: TGCGCCAGCAGCCAAGAGGGGGCAGGGGGGACCGGGGAGCTGTTTTTT
CDR3: CASSQEGAGGTGELFF

size: once
D: TRBD1
V: TRBV6-5
J: TRBJ2-2
DNA: TGTGCCAGCAGAAAGACAGGGGGCCACGGGGAGCTGTTTTTT
CDR3: CASRKTGGHGELFF

size: NA
D: TRBD1
V: TRBV6-5
J: TRBJ2-1
DNA: TGTGCCAGCAGTTACTCCGGGACAGGGGCCCCCGATGAGCAGTTCTTC
CDR3: CASSYSGTGAPDEQFF

size: NA
D: TRBD2
V: TRBV11-3
J: TRBJ2-7
DNA: TGTGCCAGCAGCTTAGCGGGGACTAGGGGCGAGCAGTACTTC
CDR3: CASSLAGTRGEQYF

size: few
D: NA
V: TRBV27
J: TRBJ2-7
DNA: TGTGCCAGCAGCACTTCACCCGAAGGGGGCTACGAGCAGTACTTC
CDR3: CASSTSPEGGYEQYF

size: NA
D: NA
V: TRBV7-6
J: TRBJ1-1
DNA: TGTGCCAGCAGCTTAGGCATGGGCATAAACACTGAAGCTTTCTTT
CDR3: CASSLGMGINTEAFF

size: NA
D: NA
V: TRBV4-2
J: TRBJ1-4
DNA: TGTGCCAGCAGCCCCAATCAGGGTGGGGAAAAACTGTTTTTT
CDR3: CASSPNQGGEKLFF

size: NA
D: NA
V: TRBV20-1
J: TRBJ1-2
DNA: TGCACCTTCGGGGGATTCGGCTACACCTTC
CDR3: CTFGGFGYTF

size: NA
D: TRBD1
V: TRBV6-6
J: TRBJ2-1
DNA: TGTGCCAGCAGTACGCCACAGGGGAATGAGCAGTTCTTC
CDR3: CASSTPQGNEQFF

size: NA
D: NA
V: TRBV7-3
J: TRBJ2-2
DNA: TGTGCCAGCAGCCTTCGAGGAACCGGGGAGCTGTTTTTT
CDR3: CASSLRGTGELFF

size: NA
D: TRBD1
V: TRBV7-8
J: TRBJ1-5
DNA: TGTGCCAGCAGCTTGGGCGGACAGGCCGGGCAGCCCCAGCATTTT
CDR3: CASSLGGQAGQPQHF

size: NA
D: TRBD2
V: TRBV4-3
J: TRBJ2-5
DNA: TGCGCCAGCAGCCTAGGGACCTTTTCGGGAGGACTGGAGACCCAGTACTTC
CDR3: CASSLGTFSGGLETQYF

size: NA
D: NA
V: TRBV6-5
J: TRBJ2-1
DNA: TGTGCCAGCACTCAGGGGTCCTACAATGAGCAGTTCTTC
CDR3: CASTQGSYNEQFF

size: few
D: NA
V: TRBV9
J: TRBJ1-1
DNA: TGTGCCAGCAGCCCACGGGAGTCGGCTGAAGCTTTCTTT
CDR3: CASSPRESAEAFF

size: NA
D: NA
V: TRBV6-5
J: TRBJ1-1
DNA: TGTGCCAGCAGTTACTCGGGCCCGATGAACACTGAAGCTTTCTTT
CDR3: CASSYSGPMNTEAFF

size: NA
D: NA
V: TRBV6-2/TRBV6-3
J: TRBJ2-3
DNA: TGTGCCAGCAGTTCGACGACTGGGTACTTCAGCACAGATACGCAGTATTTT
CDR3: CASSSTTGYFSTDTQYF

size: NA
D: NA
V: TRBV21-1
J: TRBJ1-2
DNA: TGTGCCAGCGGGGGCAGGGCAGGGTCCGACTATGGCTACACCTTC
CDR3: CASGGRAGSDYGYTF

size: NA
D: NA
V: TRBV2
J: TRBJ1-5
DNA: TGTGCCAGCAGTTTCGGGGTAGAGCCCCAGCATTTT
CDR3: CASSFGVEPQHF

size: NA
D: TRBD1
V: TRBV18
J: TRBJ1-1
DNA: TGTGCCAGCTCTCTAAAGACAGGGCGGACTGAAGCTTTCTTT
CDR3: CASSLKTGRTEAFF

size: NA
D: NA
V: TRBV15
J: TRBJ2-1
DNA: TGTGCCACCAGCAGAGATCGTGAGGGGGGGTCAAGGGATGAGCAGTTCTTC
CDR3: CATSRDREGGSRDEQFF

size: NA
D: TRBD1
V: TRBV5-5
J: TRBJ2-5
DNA: TGTGCCAGCAGCTTGGGTCAGGGGGCGCCCCAAGAGACCCAGTACTTC
CDR3: CASSLGQGAPQETQYF

size: few
D: TRBD1
V: TRBV25-1
J: TRBJ1-2
DNA: TGTGCCAGCAGTGAATCCAGGCAGGGGGCAGTTCGCGGCTACACCTTC
CDR3: CASSESRQGAVRGYTF

size: few
D: NA
V: TRBV6-5
J: TRBJ2-5
DNA: TGTGCCAGCACCCCAGGGGTTCCAGAGACCCAGTACTTC
CDR3: CASTPGVPETQYF

size: once
D: NA
V: TRBV2
J: TRBJ1-1
DNA: TGTGCCAGCAGTGGTGAAAGGACAGCTGAAGCTTTCTTT
CDR3: CASSGERTAEAFF

size: NA
D: NA
V: TRBV28
J: TRBJ2-7
DNA: TGTGCCAGCAGTGGCGCGGGGGCGATAGGGAACGAGCAGTACTTC
CDR3: CASSGAGAIGNEQYF

size: NA
D: TRBD1
V: TRBV27
J: TRBJ1-3
DNA: TGTGCCAGCAGTTTGGGACAGGGGGCTGGAAACACCATATATTTT
CDR3: CASSLGQGAGNTIYF

size: NA
D: NA
V: TRBV10-3
J: TRBJ1-5
DNA: TGTGCTGCAAAGGGGCAGAACAATCAGCCCCAGCATTTT
CDR3: CAAKGQNNQPQHF

size: NA
D: TRBD1
V: TRBV19
J: TRBJ1-5
DNA: TGTGCCAGTAGTGCAGGGACAGGGGGCTATCAGCCCCAGCATTTT
CDR3: CASSAGTGGYQPQHF

size: NA
D: TRBD2
V: TRBV5-4
J: TRBJ2-3
DNA: TGTGCCAGCAGCTTTTCTAGCGGGGGGGCAAGCACAGATACGCAGTATTTT
CDR3: CASSFSSGGASTDTQYF

size: NA
D: NA
V: TRBV7-2
J: TRBJ1-6
DNA: TGTGCCAGCAGCTTAGGTGACAGGAGACCCCTCCACTTT
CDR3: CASSLGDRRPLHF